The 15 T cell receptor beta chains below come from one sample, sequenced in a study of T-cell memory formation after mild COVID-19. Using its own MiXCR run on the 5' RACE reads, TCRdb lists one record per CDR3 protein. The table records 250,000 to 350,000 distinct CDR3 sequences, roughly 15% of them present only once. The material sequenced was PBMCs or a T cell subset sorted from them (not recorded which). The receptors stem from a man in his late teens or twenties who had mild COVID-19 (a few samples of this study predate the infection). Cell type and time point are not known.

This clonotype has at least ten counts. The CDR3 DNA reads TGTGCCAGCAGCCCAACCCACACAGATACGCAGTATTTT. This gives the protein CASSPTHTDTQYF. The rearrangement links TRBV7-2 to TRBJ2-3; D gene uncertain. The CDR3 is 13 amino acids. V was clipped by 5 bases and J by 2 bases, with 8 bases between them. From germline, CDR1 is SGHTA and CDR2 FQGNSA.

This clonotype has only a few counts. V gene TRBV11-2 combines with J gene TRBJ2-3; a weak D match, TRBD2 (6 bases). V shed 5 bases and J shed 5 bases, with 11 bases lying between them. Germline values: CDR1 SGHAT, CDR2 FQNNGV. The CDR3 covers 13 residues. Written as DNA, the CDR3 is TGTGCCAGCAGCCGGGGGTGGAGAGATACGCAGTATTTT. Translation: CASSRGWRDTQYF.

The chain carries TRBV6-6 and TRBJ1-1, with D possibly TRBD1 on 6 matching bases. The CDR3 loop spans 12 amino acids. The germline V gene has CDR1 MNHNY and CDR2 SVGAGI (reference sequence). The V and J ends lost 6 bases and 3 bases respectively, with 8 bases between them. This chain's CDR3 is CASRPGDTEAFF. The DNA of the CDR3 is TGTGCCAGCAGACCAGGGGACACTGAAGCTTTCTTT.

The V gene is TRBV9, the J gene TRBJ1-1; no clear D gene. Trimming removed 2 bases from V and 4 bases from J, with 12 bases in between. Germline-derived CDR1 and CDR2 are SGDLS and YYNGEE. The CDR3 loop spans 14 amino acids. CDR3 sequence reads: CASSVIRLGTEAFF. CDR3 DNA: TGTGCCAGCAGCGTGATTCGATTGGGCACTGAAGCTTTCTTT.

This clonotype was detected ten times or more. This chain links TRBV5-1 with TRBJ2-2; 10 bases map to TRBD2. V was pared by 4 bases and J by 1 base, with 4 bases of the junction left unmatched. The length of the CDR3 is 16 residues. Germline-derived CDR1 and CDR2 are SGHRS and YFSETQ. CDR3 residues: CASSPRLAGNTGELFF. DNA for the CDR3: TGCGCCAGCAGCCCCAGACTAGCGGGGAACACCGGGGAGCTGTTTTTT.

The sample holds a few counts of this clonotype. J is TRBJ1-1 and V is TRBV5-1; no clear D. The ends were cut back, 0 bases at V and 4 bases at J, with 10 bases in the middle. This CDR3 contains 14 residues. Germline loops: CDR1 SGHRS, CDR2 YFSETQ. CDR3: CASSLDGDSTEAFF. In nucleotides, the CDR3 is TGCGCCAGCAGCTTGGATGGGGATAGCACTGAAGCTTTCTTT.

This clonotype was seen at least ten times. CDR3 DNA sequence: TGCGCCAGCACCCCCGGGACAGGGGGAGATACGCAGTATTTT. As protein: CASTPGTGGDTQYF. This rearrangement joins TRBV5-1 to TRBJ2-3; 11 bases line up with TRBD1. Germline-derived CDR1 and CDR2 are SGHRS and YFSETQ. The CDR3 spans 14 residues. J was trimmed by 5 bases and V by 6 bases; bases with no gene match: 5.

The chain joins TRBV5-1 to TRBJ1-6; 7 bases map to TRBD1. Germline CDR1 SGHRS, CDR2 YFSETQ. The V gene end was trimmed by 4 bases and the J gene end by 9 bases; junction bases not matched to a gene: 10. The CDR3 runs 15 residues. CDR3 region: CASSQGGRSGSPLHF. CDR3 bases: TGCGCCAGCAGCCAAGGGGGCCGAAGTGGTTCACCCCTCCACTTT. Full variable domain (outside the CDR3, taken from reference TRBV5-1 and TRBJ1-6): KAGVTQTPRYLIKTRGQQVTLSCSPISGHRSVSWYQQTPGQGLQFLFEYFSETQRNKGNFPGRFSGRQFSNSRSEMNVSTLELGDSALYLCASSQGGRSGSPLHFGNGTRLTVT.

The table lists this clonotype with many counts. The chain couples TRBV7-2 to TRBJ1-2; no definite D call. There are 15 residues in the CDR3. Trimming left V 5 bases short and J 1 base short, with 14 bases between. Germline loops: CDR1 SGHTA, CDR2 FQGNSA. CDR3 bases: TGTGCCAGCAGCCCGCCTTCAGCGTTTAACTATGGCTACACCTTC. Translating it yields CASSPPSAFNYGYTF.

DNA of the CDR3: TGTGCCAGTATAGAGAGCGAGCAGTACGTC. Its protein is CASIESEQYV. V gene TRBV19 combines with J gene TRBJ2-7; D uncertain. Germline V gene lookup returns CDR1 LNHDA and CDR2 SQIVND (reference sequence). The V end lost 7 bases, the J end lost 6 bases, and 7 bases lay between the germline ends. CDR3 length: 10 amino acids.

This clonotype has only a few counts. The V gene is TRBV11-3, the J gene TRBJ2-1; TRBD2 might be the D (7 bases). CDR1 SGHNT and CDR2 YENEEA come from the germline V gene. The CDR3 sequence is 14 residues long. The germline V and J ends were trimmed by 5 bases and 9 bases, with 17 bases remaining between them. The CDR3 DNA sequence: TGTGCCAGCAGCCCCGGGACATGGGAGGGTGAGCAGTTCTTC. Its translation is CASSPGTWEGEQFF.

The CDR3 sequence: CATSRDTQPQHF. CDR3 nucleotides: TGTGCCACCAGCAGAGACACACAGCCCCAGCATTTT. The rearrangement joins TRBV15 to TRBJ1-5; D not resolved. V lost 0 bases and J 7 bases, leaving 4 bases between the germline ends. The CDR3 extends over 12 amino acids. The V gene's germline CDR1 is LNHNV and CDR2 YYDKDF (reference sequence). Supplemented by reference TRBV15 and TRBJ1-5, the full variable domain reads DAMVIQNPRYQVTQFGKPVTLSCSQTLNHNVMYWYQQKSSQAPKLLFHYYDKDFNNEADTPDNFQSRRPNTSFCFLDIRSPGLGDTAMYLCATSRDTQPQHFGDGTRLSIL.

V gene TRBV7-2 combines with J gene TRBJ2-5, with D unclear. The CDR3 runs to 13 residues. With 3 bases removed from V and 5 bases from J, the gap between germline ends came to 10 bases. Germline-derived CDR1 and CDR2 are SGHTA and FQGNSA. CDR3 bases: TGTGCCAGCAGCTTTCCACCCATGGAGACCCAGTACTTC. Protein sequence: CASSFPPMETQYF.

This clonotype was counted a few times. The V call is TRBV6-4, the J call TRBJ2-3, with D hard to call. CDR1 and CDR2 (germline): MRHNA, SNTAGT. This CDR3 has 14 residues. Deletions cut 3 bases from V and 1 base from J, with 8 bases between. DNA for the CDR3: TGTGCCAGCAGTGAGTGGCCTGGCACAGATACGCAGTATTTT. Residues: CASSEWPGTDTQYF.

This clonotype turned up a few times. The chain is built from TRBV4-1 and TRBJ2-7; TRBD2 is a possible D gene (6 bases). V lost 3 bases and J lost 6, with 9 bases in between. CDR1 and CDR2 (germline): MGHRA, YSYEKL. The CDR3 runs 12 residues. CDR3 residues: CASSHPEGEQYF. Written as DNA, the CDR3 is TGCGCCAGCAGCCACCCGGAGGGCGAGCAGTACTTC.